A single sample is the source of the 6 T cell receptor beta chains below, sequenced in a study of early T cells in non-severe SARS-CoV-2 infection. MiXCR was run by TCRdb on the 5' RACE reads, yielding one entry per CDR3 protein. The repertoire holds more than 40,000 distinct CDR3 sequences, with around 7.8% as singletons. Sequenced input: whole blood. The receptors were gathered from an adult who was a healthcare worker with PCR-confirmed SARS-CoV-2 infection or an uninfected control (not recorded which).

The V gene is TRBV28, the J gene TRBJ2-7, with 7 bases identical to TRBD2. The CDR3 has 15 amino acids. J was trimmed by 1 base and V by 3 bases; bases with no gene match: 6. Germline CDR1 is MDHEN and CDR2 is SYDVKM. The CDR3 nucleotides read TGTGCCAGCAGTTTGGACGAGCGGGGTTCCTACGAGCAGTACTTC. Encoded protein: CASSLDERGSYEQYF.

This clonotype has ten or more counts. The chain's CDR3 is CASRPGGTTGEQFF. Here the CDR3 DNA reads TGTGCCAGCAGACCAGGGGGGACTACGGGTGAGCAGTTCTTC. This sequence joins TRBV28 and TRBJ2-1, with D perhaps TRBD1 or TRBD2 (7 bases each). CDR3 length equals 14 residues. The V end was cut by 6 bases, the J end by 9 bases, with 18 bases between. The germline V gene encodes CDR1 MDHEN and CDR2 SYDVKM.

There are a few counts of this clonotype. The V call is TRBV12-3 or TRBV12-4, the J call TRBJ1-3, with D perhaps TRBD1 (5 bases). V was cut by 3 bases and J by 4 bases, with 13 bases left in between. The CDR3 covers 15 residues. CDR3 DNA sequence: TGTGCCAGCAGTTTTAGGGGCTCTGAAGGAAACACCATATATTTT. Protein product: CASSFRGSEGNTIYF.

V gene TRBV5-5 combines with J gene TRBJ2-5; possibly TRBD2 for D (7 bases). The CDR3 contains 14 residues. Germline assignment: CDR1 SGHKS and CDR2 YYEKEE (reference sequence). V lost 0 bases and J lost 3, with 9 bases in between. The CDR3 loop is CASSLAGGEETQYF. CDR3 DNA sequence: TGTGCCAGCAGCTTGGCGGGGGGCGAAGAGACCCAGTACTTC.

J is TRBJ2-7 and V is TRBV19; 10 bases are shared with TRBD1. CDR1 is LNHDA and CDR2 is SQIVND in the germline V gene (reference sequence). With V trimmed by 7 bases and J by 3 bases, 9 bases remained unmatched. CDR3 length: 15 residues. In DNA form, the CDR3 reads TGTGCCAGTACCGACCCGGGACAGGGGTACTACGAGCAGTACTTC. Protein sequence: CASTDPGQGYYEQYF.

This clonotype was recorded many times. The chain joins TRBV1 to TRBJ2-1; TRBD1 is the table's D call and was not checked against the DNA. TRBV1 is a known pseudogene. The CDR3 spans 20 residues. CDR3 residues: CTSSQEVYRFPPTVNHEQFF. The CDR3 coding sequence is TGCACCAGCAGCCAAGAGGTCTATAGGTTTCCCCCAACGGTGAACCATGAGCAGTTCTTC.